Here is one T cell receptor beta chain with its context. Its matching antigen is unknown. CDR1 and CDR2 (germline): KGHDR, SFDVKD. This CDR3 region has 10 residues. V lost 8 bases and J 7 bases, leaving 7 bases between the germline ends. With the Oncomine TCR Beta short-read assay, DNA from cultured CD4+ T cells was sequenced. TCRdb re-called the PCR reads through MiXCR, storing one row per CDR3 protein. The sample consists of approximately 10,000 distinct CDR3 sequences, less than 40% of them appearing once. This entry belongs to a study of vaccination and CD4 T cells after COVID-19. The overall study: The makeup of the convalescents was six males and four females, two of them Hispanic. Post-vaccine sampling followed dose two by a median approximately 70 days (range 14 to 241).

Described treatment: 10-day PBMC culture with coronavirus spike peptide pools or control peptides (ViraFEST assay). Harvesting of the unexposed donor's CD4+ T cells predated the COVID-19 pandemic (2011-2018). V and J are TRBV24-1 and TRBJ1-1; D is unclear. Input material: CD4+ T cells from blood, cultured in vitro. This TCR was recovered from a human donor in good health. DNA of the CDR3: TGTGCCACCACCGACTATGAAGCTTTCTTT. The encoded protein is CATTDYEAFF.